These T cell receptor beta chains were read from a single sample in a study of long-term antiretroviral therapy in people with HIV. This table comes from immunoSEQ multiplex PCR, and its TCRdb copy is limited to in-frame clones, with some not included. The sample contains more than 20,000 clones, more than 85% of which appear only once. This sample comprised unsorted PBMCs, obtained 4.4 years after starting antiretroviral therapy. The source of these receptors is a woman between 50 and 59 years old with HIV. The CDR3 runs from the conserved cysteine through the conserved F or W. Each record gives: D gene, J gene, V gene, clone size, CDR3 DNA, CDR3 protein. A D gene is named only where the DNA matches it firmly. Size tells how often a clone was seen (once, few, many) or the class of an expanded clone, and some rows leave it out.

d_call: NA; j_call: TRBJ1-5; v_call: TRBV6-5; clone_size: NA; cdr3_nt: TGTGCCAGCAGTTTGAAAGACAATCAGCCCCAGCATTTT; cdr3_aa: CASSLKDNQPQHF
d_call: NA; j_call: TRBJ2-3; v_call: TRBV5-1; clone_size: few; cdr3_nt: TGCGCCAGCAGCCTGGCGGCTAGAGGCACAGATACGCAGTATTTT; cdr3_aa: CASSLAARGTDTQYF
d_call: TRBD2; j_call: TRBJ2-3; v_call: TRBV9; clone_size: NA; cdr3_nt: TGTGCCAGCAGCGGGACTAGCGGGGGGAATACGCAGTATTTT; cdr3_aa: CASSGTSGGNTQYF
d_call: NA; j_call: TRBJ1-2; v_call: TRBV7-2; clone_size: NA; cdr3_nt: TGTGCCAGCAGCTTAAGTCCAGGGGAAGGATATGGCTACACCTTC; cdr3_aa: CASSLSPGEGYGYTF
d_call: NA; j_call: TRBJ2-7; v_call: TRBV6-5; clone_size: NA; cdr3_nt: TGTGCCAGCGGACAGATTAACGAGCAGTACTTC; cdr3_aa: CASGQINEQYF
d_call: TRBD2; j_call: TRBJ2-5; v_call: TRBV6-5; clone_size: NA; cdr3_nt: TGTGCCAGCAGTTTGGGACTAGCGGGGACCCAAGAGACCCAGTACTTC; cdr3_aa: CASSLGLAGTQETQYF
d_call: TRBD1; j_call: TRBJ2-2; v_call: TRBV15; clone_size: NA; cdr3_nt: TGTGCCACCAGCAGAGAGCCTGGGACAGGGCAAATCGGGGAGCTGTTTTTT; cdr3_aa: CATSREPGTGQIGELFF
d_call: TRBD1; j_call: TRBJ1-1; v_call: TRBV7-3; clone_size: NA; cdr3_nt: TGTGCCAGCAGCTTACAGGGGGCGAACACTGAAGCTTTCTTT; cdr3_aa: CASSLQGANTEAFF
d_call: TRBD2; j_call: TRBJ2-1; v_call: TRBV6-6; clone_size: NA; cdr3_nt: TGTGCCAGCAGCTCCGGGACTAGCTATGAGCAGTTCTTC; cdr3_aa: CASSSGTSYEQFF
d_call: TRBD2; j_call: TRBJ2-3; v_call: TRBV5-1; clone_size: NA; cdr3_nt: TGCGCCAGCACCGATAGCGGGGGGGCAGATACGCAGTATTTT; cdr3_aa: CASTDSGGADTQYF
d_call: TRBD2; j_call: TRBJ2-7; v_call: TRBV6-6; clone_size: NA; cdr3_nt: TGTGCCAGCAACTCACTAGCGGCCAGCACTGAGTACTTC; cdr3_aa: CASNSLAASTEYF
d_call: NA; j_call: TRBJ1-4; v_call: TRBV6-1; clone_size: NA; cdr3_nt: TGTGCCAGCAGTAGTTCGGGGGGCATTAATGAAAAACTGTTTTTT; cdr3_aa: CASSSSGGINEKLFF
d_call: NA; j_call: TRBJ1-2; v_call: TRBV7-2; clone_size: NA; cdr3_nt: TGTGCCAGCAGCTTAGCGGTGGGCCCCTCCTATGGCTACACCTTC; cdr3_aa: CASSLAVGPSYGYTF
d_call: NA; j_call: TRBJ1-2; v_call: TRBV14; clone_size: NA; cdr3_nt: TGTGCCAGCAGCCAAGGTTTACAGTATGGCTACACCTTC; cdr3_aa: CASSQGLQYGYTF
d_call: NA; j_call: TRBJ1-4; v_call: TRBV29-1; clone_size: NA; cdr3_nt: TGCAGCGTTGCTCGGTCAGGGTCCGGGAATGAAAAACTGTTTTTT; cdr3_aa: CSVARSGSGNEKLFF
d_call: TRBD2; j_call: TRBJ2-3; v_call: TRBV7-2; clone_size: NA; cdr3_nt: TGTGCCAGTCGGGGGGTCTCAGATACGCAGTATTTT; cdr3_aa: CASRGVSDTQYF
d_call: NA; j_call: TRBJ1-5; v_call: TRBV29-1; clone_size: NA; cdr3_nt: TGCAGCGGGTATAGGGGGCCCCAGCATTTT; cdr3_aa: CSGYRGPQHF
d_call: NA; j_call: TRBJ2-1; v_call: TRBV4-1; clone_size: NA; cdr3_nt: TGCGCCAGCAGCCAATATCGAATCACCCGCAGCTACAATGAGCAGTTCTTC; cdr3_aa: CASSQYRITRSYNEQFF
d_call: NA; j_call: TRBJ1-1; v_call: TRBV25-1; clone_size: NA; cdr3_nt: TGTGCCAGCAGTGAATGGAGCGGGACTGAAGCTTTCTTT; cdr3_aa: CASSEWSGTEAFF
d_call: NA; j_call: TRBJ1-5; v_call: TRBV2; clone_size: few; cdr3_nt: TGTGCCAGCAAAGATAGCAATCAGCCCCAGCATTTT; cdr3_aa: CASKDSNQPQHF
d_call: TRBD1; j_call: TRBJ2-5; v_call: TRBV7-3; clone_size: NA; cdr3_nt: TGTGCCAGCAGCTCTACCGGGACAGGGAGGGGGACCCAGTACTTC; cdr3_aa: CASSSTGTGRGTQYF
d_call: TRBD2; j_call: TRBJ2-1; v_call: TRBV5-1; clone_size: NA; cdr3_nt: TGCGCCAGCACCCCAGTATCGGCGGGGGGGCCGAATGAGCAGTTCTTC; cdr3_aa: CASTPVSAGGPNEQFF
d_call: NA; j_call: TRBJ2-6; v_call: TRBV5-1; clone_size: NA; cdr3_nt: TGCGCCAGCAGCGTGGGGACTGGGGCCAACGTCCTGACTTTC; cdr3_aa: CASSVGTGANVLTF
d_call: NA; j_call: TRBJ2-7; v_call: TRBV5-4; clone_size: once; cdr3_nt: TGTGCCAGCAGCTTGGGGGGCTACGAGCAGTACTTC; cdr3_aa: CASSLGGYEQYF
d_call: NA; j_call: TRBJ2-7; v_call: TRBV7-6; clone_size: NA; cdr3_nt: TGTGCCAGCAGCCCTAGAGGTAGCTCCCTCTACGAGCAGTACTTC; cdr3_aa: CASSPRGSSLYEQYF
d_call: NA; j_call: TRBJ2-5; v_call: TRBV7-7; clone_size: NA; cdr3_nt: TGTGCTAGCAGCTTAAGAGTGGGAGGTGGAGAAGAGACCCAGTACTTC; cdr3_aa: CASSLRVGGGEETQYF
d_call: TRBD1; j_call: TRBJ2-7; v_call: TRBV19; clone_size: NA; cdr3_nt: TGTGCCAGTAGTATAGGGGCCGGACAGGCCTACGAGCAGTACTTC; cdr3_aa: CASSIGAGQAYEQYF
d_call: TRBD1; j_call: TRBJ1-3; v_call: TRBV6-6; clone_size: NA; cdr3_nt: TGTGCCAGCAGTTTGACAGGGGTAGGGGGAAACACCATATATTTT; cdr3_aa: CASSLTGVGGNTIYF
d_call: NA; j_call: TRBJ1-2; v_call: TRBV29-1; clone_size: NA; cdr3_nt: TGCAGCGTTGAAGAGGGAGGGCAGGCCTATGGCTACACCTTC; cdr3_aa: CSVEEGGQAYGYTF
d_call: NA; j_call: TRBJ1-3; v_call: TRBV19; clone_size: NA; cdr3_nt: TGTGCCAGTAGTATGGTCCGGGGAAGCTCTGGAAACACCATATATTTT; cdr3_aa: CASSMVRGSSGNTIYF
d_call: NA; j_call: TRBJ2-5; v_call: TRBV7-9; clone_size: NA; cdr3_nt: TGTGCCAGCAGCTTAGATTCTTCGCGAGAGACCCAGTACTTC; cdr3_aa: CASSLDSSRETQYF
d_call: NA; j_call: TRBJ2-7; v_call: TRBV2; clone_size: NA; cdr3_nt: TGTGCCAGCAGTGGGACTTTCCTCTCCTACGAGCAGTACTTC; cdr3_aa: CASSGTFLSYEQYF
d_call: NA; j_call: TRBJ1-2; v_call: TRBV7-8; clone_size: NA; cdr3_nt: TGTGCCAGCAGCCCAGGACCTGACTACTATGGCTACACCTTC; cdr3_aa: CASSPGPDYYGYTF
d_call: NA; j_call: TRBJ2-1; v_call: TRBV20-1; clone_size: NA; cdr3_nt: TGCAGTGCACACAGGGGAGGGGAGCAGTTCTTC; cdr3_aa: CSAHRGGEQFF
d_call: NA; j_call: TRBJ2-2; v_call: TRBV7-5; clone_size: few; cdr3_nt: TGTGCCAGCAGCTTTTATGACGGCACCGGGGAGCTGTTTTTT; cdr3_aa: CASSFYDGTGELFF
d_call: TRBD2; j_call: TRBJ2-5; v_call: TRBV7-3; clone_size: NA; cdr3_nt: TGTGCCAGCAGCCGAACTAGCGGGGGGCAAGAGACCCAGTACTTC; cdr3_aa: CASSRTSGGQETQYF
d_call: NA; j_call: TRBJ1-1; v_call: TRBV6-5; clone_size: NA; cdr3_nt: TGTGCCAGCAGACGAGGGAAGAACACTGAAGCTTTCTTT; cdr3_aa: CASRRGKNTEAFF
d_call: NA; j_call: TRBJ2-5; v_call: TRBV7-3; clone_size: NA; cdr3_nt: TGTGCCAGCAGACCTAACGGCTTGGAGACCCAGTACTTC; cdr3_aa: CASRPNGLETQYF
d_call: NA; j_call: TRBJ1-2; v_call: TRBV15; clone_size: NA; cdr3_nt: TGTGCCACCAGCAGAGATCGGGACTATGGCTACACCTTC; cdr3_aa: CATSRDRDYGYTF
d_call: NA; j_call: TRBJ1-1; v_call: TRBV7-3; clone_size: NA; cdr3_nt: TGTGCCAGCAGCTTAATGGGTCTGGGGGACACTGAAGCTTTCTTT; cdr3_aa: CASSLMGLGDTEAFF
d_call: NA; j_call: TRBJ1-4; v_call: TRBV5-1; clone_size: NA; cdr3_nt: TGCGCCAGCAGCGCTCTTGGGGACGCGGAAAAACTGTTTTTT; cdr3_aa: CASSALGDAEKLFF
d_call: NA; j_call: TRBJ2-5; v_call: TRBV29-1; clone_size: NA; cdr3_nt: TGCAGCGTTGGCAGGTTGGACGCCCAAGAGACCCAGTACTTC; cdr3_aa: CSVGRLDAQETQYF
d_call: TRBD1; j_call: TRBJ2-1; v_call: TRBV7-2; clone_size: NA; cdr3_nt: TGTGCCAGCAGCCAAGTAGGGACAGGGCACAATGAGCAGTTCTTC; cdr3_aa: CASSQVGTGHNEQFF
d_call: NA; j_call: TRBJ2-1; v_call: TRBV11-2; clone_size: few; cdr3_nt: TGTGCCAGCAGCTTAGTTCAGGGGAGTTCCTACAATGAGCAGTTCTTC; cdr3_aa: CASSLVQGSSYNEQFF
d_call: NA; j_call: TRBJ1-2; v_call: TRBV6-6; clone_size: NA; cdr3_nt: TGTGCCAGCAGTTCATGGACAACTAACTATGGCTACACCTTC; cdr3_aa: CASSSWTTNYGYTF
d_call: NA; j_call: TRBJ2-7; v_call: TRBV29-1; clone_size: once; cdr3_nt: TGCAGCGTTGAAGATATCAGGCAGGGCGAGTACGAGCAGTACTTC; cdr3_aa: CSVEDIRQGEYEQYF
d_call: NA; j_call: TRBJ1-4; v_call: TRBV7-9; clone_size: NA; cdr3_nt: TGTGCCAGCACCCCGGGTGGAGGGAAGCGGCATGAAAAACTGTTTTTT; cdr3_aa: CASTPGGGKRHEKLFF
d_call: NA; j_call: TRBJ2-7; v_call: TRBV6-5; clone_size: NA; cdr3_nt: TGTGCCAGCAGTTACATTAAGGGGGGCGAGCAGTACTTC; cdr3_aa: CASSYIKGGEQYF
d_call: NA; j_call: TRBJ1-5; v_call: TRBV12-5; clone_size: NA; cdr3_nt: TGTGCTAGTACACAGGGCAATCAGCCCCAGCATTTT; cdr3_aa: CASTQGNQPQHF
d_call: NA; j_call: TRBJ2-7; v_call: TRBV7-3; clone_size: NA; cdr3_nt: TGTGCCAGCAGCTTAACGGGCAGGACCTACGAGCAGTACTTC; cdr3_aa: CASSLTGRTYEQYF
d_call: NA; j_call: TRBJ1-6; v_call: TRBV5-5; clone_size: once; cdr3_nt: TGTGCCAGCAACCCCGAAAGCTCCTATAATTCACCCCTCCACTTT; cdr3_aa: CASNPESSYNSPLHF
d_call: NA; j_call: TRBJ1-1; v_call: TRBV30; clone_size: NA; cdr3_nt: TGTGCCTGGAGTGCAGCAGGGAACACTGAAGCTTTCTTT; cdr3_aa: CAWSAAGNTEAFF
d_call: NA; j_call: TRBJ1-3; v_call: TRBV6-1; clone_size: NA; cdr3_nt: TGTGCCAGCAGAAGAGGCCCAGGGCAGGGAAACACCATATATTTT; cdr3_aa: CASRRGPGQGNTIYF
d_call: NA; j_call: TRBJ2-1; v_call: TRBV27; clone_size: NA; cdr3_nt: TGTGCCAGCAGGCTGACAGCCTACTTCTCCTACAATGAGCAGTTCTTC; cdr3_aa: CASRLTAYFSYNEQFF